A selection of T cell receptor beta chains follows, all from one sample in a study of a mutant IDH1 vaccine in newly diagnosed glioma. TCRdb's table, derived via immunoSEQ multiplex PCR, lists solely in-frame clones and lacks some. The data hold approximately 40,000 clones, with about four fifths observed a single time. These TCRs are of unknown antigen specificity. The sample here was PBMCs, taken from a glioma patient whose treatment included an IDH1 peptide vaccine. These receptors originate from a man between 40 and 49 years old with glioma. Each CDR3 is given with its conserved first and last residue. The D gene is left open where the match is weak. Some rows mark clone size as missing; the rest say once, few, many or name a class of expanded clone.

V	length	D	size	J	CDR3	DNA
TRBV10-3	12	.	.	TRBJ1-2	CAISRDTYGYTF	TGTGCCATCTCCCGGGATACCTATGGCTACACCTTC
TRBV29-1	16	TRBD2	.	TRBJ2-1	CSARRGTSGSYNEQFF	TGCAGCGCCAGGAGGGGGACTAGCGGGAGCTACAATGAGCAGTTCTTC
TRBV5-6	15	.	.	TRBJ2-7	CASSSDKQPRYEQYF	TGTGCCAGCAGCTCGGACAAGCAGCCGCGCTACGAGCAGTACTTC
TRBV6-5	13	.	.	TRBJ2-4	CASSSGAKNIQYF	TGTGCCAGCAGTTCCGGGGCCAAAAACATTCAGTACTTC
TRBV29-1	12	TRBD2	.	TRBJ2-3	CSASWGTNPQYF	TGCAGCGCCTCCTGGGGGACTAACCCGCAGTATTTT
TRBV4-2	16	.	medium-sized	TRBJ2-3	CASSQEGPGGTDTQYF	TGTGCCAGCAGCCAAGAGGGTCCAGGGGGCACAGATACGCAGTATTTT
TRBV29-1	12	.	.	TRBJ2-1	CSVERGNNEQFF	TGCAGCGTTGAGCGGGGTAACAATGAGCAGTTCTTC
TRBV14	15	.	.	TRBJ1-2	CASSQRGPSSGGYTF	TGTGCCAGCAGCCAGAGGGGACCGAGTTCAGGAGGCTACACCTTC
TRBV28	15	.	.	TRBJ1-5	CASSPMPGWSQPQHF	TGTGCCAGCAGTCCCATGCCGGGGTGGAGTCAGCCCCAGCATTTT
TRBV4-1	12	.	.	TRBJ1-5	CASSQDGVVQHF	TGCGCCAGCAGCCAAGATGGGGTTGTCCAGCATTTT
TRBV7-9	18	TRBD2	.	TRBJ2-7	CASGPGLAGGTVRGEQYF	TGTGCCAGCGGACCGGGACTAGCGGGAGGGACAGTAAGAGGCGAGCAGTACTTC
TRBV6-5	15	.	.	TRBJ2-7	CARDSRDRVYYEQYF	TGTGCCAGAGATTCCCGGGACCGGGTATACTACGAGCAGTACTTC
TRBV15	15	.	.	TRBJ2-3	CATSRDGPSTDTQYF	TGTGCCACCAGCAGAGATGGACCTAGCACAGATACGCAGTATTTT
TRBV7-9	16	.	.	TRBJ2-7	CASSYTLGTYVYEQYF	TGTGCCAGCAGCTACACTCTAGGGACCTATGTTTACGAGCAGTACTTC
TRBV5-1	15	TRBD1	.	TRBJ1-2	CASSPRTGDLYGYTF	TGCGCCAGCAGCCCTCGGACAGGGGACCTCTATGGCTACACCTTC
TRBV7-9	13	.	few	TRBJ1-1	CASSSTPNTEAFF	TGTGCCAGCAGCTCTACTCCGAACACTGAAGCTTTCTTT
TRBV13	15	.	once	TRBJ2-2	CASSSTGIGAGELFF	TGTGCCAGCAGCTCCACGGGGATTGGGGCCGGGGAGCTGTTTTTT
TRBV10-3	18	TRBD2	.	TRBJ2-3	CAISEWGPLAGEADTQYF	TGTGCCATCAGTGAGTGGGGCCCTCTAGCGGGAGAAGCAGATACGCAGTATTTT
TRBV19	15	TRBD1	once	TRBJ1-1	CASSRAGGVSTEAFF	TGTGCCAGTAGTAGGGCAGGGGGCGTAAGCACTGAAGCTTTCTTT
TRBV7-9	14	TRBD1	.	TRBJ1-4	CASSPTGVTEKLFF	TGTGCCAGCAGCCCCACAGGGGTAACGGAAAAACTGTTTTTT
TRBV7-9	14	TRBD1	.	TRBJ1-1	CASSLTGVITEAFF	TGTGCCAGCAGCTTGACAGGGGTTATTACTGAAGCTTTCTTT
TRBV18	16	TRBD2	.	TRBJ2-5	CASSPLAGGSPAAQYF	TGTGCCAGCTCACCACTAGCGGGAGGATCCCCGGCGGCCCAGTACTTC
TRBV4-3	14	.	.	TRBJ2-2	CASGRGEETGELFF	TGCGCCAGCGGGAGAGGGGAGGAAACCGGGGAGCTGTTTTTT
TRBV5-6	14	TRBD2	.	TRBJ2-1	CASSLSGSPNEQFF	TGTGCCAGCAGCTTGAGCGGGAGCCCCAATGAGCAGTTCTTC
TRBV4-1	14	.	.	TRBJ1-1	CASSPLGMNTEAFF	TGCGCCAGCAGCCCCCTGGGAATGAACACTGAAGCTTTCTTT
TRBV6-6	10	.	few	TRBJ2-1	CASTLNEQFF	TGTGCCAGCACATTAAATGAGCAGTTCTTC
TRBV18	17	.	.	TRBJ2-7	CASSTTEKDRPWDEQYF	TGTGCCAGCTCCACAACAGAAAAAGATCGGCCTTGGGACGAGCAGTACTTC
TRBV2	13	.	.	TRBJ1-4	CASNGQLNEKLFF	TGTGCCAGCAATGGACAGCTTAATGAAAAACTGTTTTTT
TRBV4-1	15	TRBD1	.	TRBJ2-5	CASSRTGTGEETQYF	TGCGCCAGCAGCCGCACTGGGACAGGGGAAGAGACCCAGTACTTC
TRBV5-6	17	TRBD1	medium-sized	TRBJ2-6	CASSLIEGGFGANVLTF	TGTGCCAGCAGCTTAATAGAAGGGGGCTTTGGGGCCAACGTCCTGACTTTC
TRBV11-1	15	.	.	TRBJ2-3	CASSSGGSAGGTQYF	TGTGCCAGCAGCTCTGGCGGGTCAGCGGGTGGGACGCAGTATTTT
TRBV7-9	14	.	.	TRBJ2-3	CASSLAGSPDTQYF	TGTGCCAGCAGCTTAGCGGGCAGTCCAGATACGCAGTATTTT
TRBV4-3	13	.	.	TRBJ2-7	CASSQERGDEQYF	TGCGCCAGCAGCCAAGAGAGGGGCGACGAGCAGTACTTC